Following are 6 T cell receptor beta chains from one sample sequenced in a study of OX40 agonist ivuxolimab in advanced cancers. Using immunoSEQ multiplex PCR, the repertoire was profiled, and TCRdb retains in-frame clones only, with some absent. The sample shows tens of thousands of clones, 75% to 95% of them seen only once. The starting material was CD4+ or CD8+ T cells sorted from blood, obtained in a trial of the OX40 agonist ivuxolimab. These receptors all stem from an adult with an advanced solid tumor such as melanoma, head and neck, liver or kidney cancer.

V gene TRBV9 combines with J gene TRBJ2-2; TRBD2 matches at 11 bases. The germline gives CDR1 SGDLS, CDR2 YYNGEE. The trim removed 2 bases at V and 4 bases at J, leaving 7 bases unmatched. This CDR3 spans 17 amino acids. CDR3 in DNA: TGTGCCAGCAGCGTCACTAGCGGGGGTGCGGGCACCGGGGAGCTGTTTTTT. Translated: CASSVTSGGAGTGELFF.

The J gene is TRBJ1-2, the V gene TRBV28; 7 bases align to TRBD1. This CDR3 has 16 residues. V trimming: 8 bases; J trimming: 2 bases; junction bases outside the gene matches: 14. Germline CDR1 reads MDHEN; CDR2 reads SYDVKM. CDR3: CASSLAGQAINYGYTF. CDR3 bases: TGTGCCAGCTCCCTCGCCGGACAGGCGATCAACTATGGCTACACCTTC.

J is TRBJ2-6 and V is TRBV10-3, with 7 bases lining up with TRBD1. CDR1 and CDR2 (germline): ENHRY, SYGVKD. J lost 1 base, V lost 10 bases, and 10 bases had no gene match. The CDR3 sequence is 16 residues long. The CDR3 DNA sequence: TGTGCCACCGCCCCCGACAGGGTGTCTGGGGCCAACGTCCTGACTTTC. This encodes CATAPDRVSGANVLTF.

This sequence joins TRBV28 and TRBJ1-2; D may be TRBD1 (6 bases). The V gene's germline CDR1 is MDHEN and CDR2 SYDVKM. The CDR3 is made up of 14 amino acids. V was pared by 5 bases and J by 9 bases, with 19 bases between. The CDR3 nucleotides are TGTGCCAGCAGTGCTCCCGGGACAACGGATCGCTACACCTTC. The encoded protein is CASSAPGTTDRYTF.

The V gene is TRBV5-6, the J gene TRBJ2-3; 12 bases line up with TRBD2. CDR3 size: 15 residues. Germline loops: CDR1 SGHDT, CDR2 YYEEEE. After removal of 0 bases from V and 4 bases from J, the junction contained 0 bases not matched to a gene. Here the CDR3 reads CASSLGLAGADTQYF. DNA for the CDR3: TGTGCCAGCAGCTTGGGACTAGCGGGGGCAGATACGCAGTATTTT.

For the CDR3, the DNA is TGTGCCAGCACCTCCCCCTTGAACACTGAAGCTTTCTTT. It encodes CASTSPLNTEAFF. The chain has TRBV13 and TRBJ1-1; D is unclear. There are 13 residues in the CDR3. Germline V gene sequence: CDR1 PRHDT, CDR2 FYEKMQ (reference sequence). V shed 7 bases and J shed 0 bases, with 9 bases lying between them.